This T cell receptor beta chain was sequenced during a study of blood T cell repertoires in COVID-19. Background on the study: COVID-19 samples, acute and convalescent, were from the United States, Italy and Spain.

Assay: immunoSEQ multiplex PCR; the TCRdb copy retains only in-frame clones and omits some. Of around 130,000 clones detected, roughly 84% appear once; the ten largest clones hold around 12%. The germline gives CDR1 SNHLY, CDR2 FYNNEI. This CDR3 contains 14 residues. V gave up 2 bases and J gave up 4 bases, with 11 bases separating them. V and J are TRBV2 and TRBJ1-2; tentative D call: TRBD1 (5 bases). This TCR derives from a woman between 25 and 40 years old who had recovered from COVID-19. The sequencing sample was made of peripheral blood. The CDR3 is CASSEQGSGYGYTF. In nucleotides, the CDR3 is TGTGCCAGCAGTGAACAGGGCTCGGGCTATGGCTACACCTTC.